Listed below are T cell receptor beta chains from one sample, sequenced in a study of Ad26.COV2.S vaccination and SARS-CoV-2 variants. Assay used: immunoSEQ multiplex PCR; TCRdb lists only in-frame clones, some missing. The table has 200,000 to 300,000 clones, 87% seen once. The sequences come from peripheral blood, collected in a trial of Ad26.COV2.S vaccine versus placebo. The receptors were gathered from a person between 18 and 59 years old who received the Ad26.COV2.S COVID-19 vaccine or a placebo. Each CDR3 is given with its conserved first and last residue. The D gene is left open where the match is weak. Size is stated for part of the rows, as once, few or many counts, or as a class when the clone is expanded.

j_call: TRBJ2-1
cdr3_length: 20
clone_size: -
v_call: TRBV4-3
d_call: TRBD2
cdr3_nt: TGCGCCAGCAGCCAGACCCCGGGACTAGCGGGGGCCCCCCTCTACAATGAGCAGTTCTTC
cdr3_aa: CASSQTPGLAGAPLYNEQFF

j_call: TRBJ2-5
cdr3_length: 14
clone_size: -
v_call: TRBV18
d_call: -
cdr3_nt: TGTGCCAGCTCAAGCGGACAGGGAGGGGCGACCCAGTACTTC
cdr3_aa: CASSSGQGGATQYF

j_call: TRBJ1-2
cdr3_length: 12
clone_size: -
v_call: TRBV19
d_call: TRBD1
cdr3_nt: TGTGCCAGTAAGAGGGGGACAGATGGCTACACCTTC
cdr3_aa: CASKRGTDGYTF

j_call: TRBJ1-4
cdr3_length: 15
clone_size: -
v_call: TRBV4-3
d_call: -
cdr3_nt: TGCGCCAGCAGCCAAGACCCCAGTTCTAATGAAAAACTGTTTTTT
cdr3_aa: CASSQDPSSNEKLFF

j_call: TRBJ2-1
cdr3_length: 15
clone_size: -
v_call: TRBV24-1
d_call: TRBD2
cdr3_nt: TGTGCCACCAGTGATTCTAGCGGGAGGGCAAGTGAGCAGTTCTTC
cdr3_aa: CATSDSSGRASEQFF

j_call: TRBJ1-6
cdr3_length: 15
clone_size: -
v_call: TRBV10-3
d_call: TRBD1
cdr3_nt: TGTGCCATCAGTGAGTCTCGACAGGGAGGTTCACCCCTCCACTTT
cdr3_aa: CAISESRQGGSPLHF

j_call: TRBJ2-3
cdr3_length: 15
clone_size: few
v_call: TRBV6-2/TRBV6-3
d_call: -
cdr3_nt: TGTGCCAGCAGTTACTCCCGGACCGTGACAGATACGCAGTATTTT
cdr3_aa: CASSYSRTVTDTQYF

j_call: TRBJ1-3
cdr3_length: 15
clone_size: few
v_call: TRBV28
d_call: -
cdr3_nt: TGTGCCAGCAGTCCGGGACTGCCCTCTCCGGACACCATATATTTT
cdr3_aa: CASSPGLPSPDTIYF

j_call: TRBJ1-1
cdr3_length: 16
clone_size: -
v_call: TRBV19
d_call: -
cdr3_nt: TGTGCCAGTAGTATAAGCAACCGACCAATGAACACTGAAGCTTTCTTT
cdr3_aa: CASSISNRPMNTEAFF

j_call: TRBJ1-1
cdr3_length: 14
clone_size: -
v_call: TRBV5-6
d_call: -
cdr3_nt: TGTGCCAGCAGCGTCGGACTCCAGAACACTGAAGCTTTCTTT
cdr3_aa: CASSVGLQNTEAFF

j_call: TRBJ1-3
cdr3_length: 10
clone_size: once
v_call: TRBV10-3
d_call: -
cdr3_nt: TGTGCCATGGGGGGAAACACCATATATTTT
cdr3_aa: CAMGGNTIYF

j_call: TRBJ2-7
cdr3_length: 14
clone_size: -
v_call: TRBV30
d_call: TRBD2
cdr3_nt: TGTGCCTGGAGGACTAGCGGGGGACCCTACGAGCAGTACTTC
cdr3_aa: CAWRTSGGPYEQYF

j_call: TRBJ2-5
cdr3_length: 12
clone_size: -
v_call: TRBV5-8
d_call: -
cdr3_nt: TGTGCCAGCAGCTGGGGCCCGGGGACCCAGTACTTC
cdr3_aa: CASSWGPGTQYF

j_call: TRBJ2-1
cdr3_length: 20
clone_size: -
v_call: TRBV3-1/TRBV3-2
d_call: TRBD2
cdr3_nt: TGTGCCAGCAGCCAAGAGGGACTAGCGGGAGTAAAGAGACGGAACAATGAGCAGTTCTTC
cdr3_aa: CASSQEGLAGVKRRNNEQFF

j_call: TRBJ2-1
cdr3_length: 17
clone_size: -
v_call: TRBV5-8
d_call: -
cdr3_nt: TGTGCCAGCAGCTTGCGAGATCTGACAGCTTCCTACAATGAGCAGTTCTTC
cdr3_aa: CASSLRDLTASYNEQFF

j_call: TRBJ2-7
cdr3_length: 15
clone_size: -
v_call: TRBV7-8
d_call: TRBD2
cdr3_nt: TGTGCCAGCAGCTTAACTAGCGGGGGAGACTACGAGCAGTACTTC
cdr3_aa: CASSLTSGGDYEQYF

j_call: TRBJ1-4
cdr3_length: 14
clone_size: -
v_call: TRBV11-2
d_call: TRBD1
cdr3_nt: TGTGCCAGCAGCTTAGACAGGGGGCCTGAAAAACTGTTTTTT
cdr3_aa: CASSLDRGPEKLFF

j_call: TRBJ1-2
cdr3_length: 13
clone_size: -
v_call: TRBV7-9
d_call: -
cdr3_nt: TGTGCCAGCAGCTTAGCCGGGACTTATGGCTACACCTTC
cdr3_aa: CASSLAGTYGYTF

j_call: TRBJ1-2
cdr3_length: 13
clone_size: -
v_call: TRBV3-1/TRBV3-2
d_call: TRBD1
cdr3_nt: TGTGCCAGCAGCCATATAGGGGGCGATGGCTACACCTTC
cdr3_aa: CASSHIGGDGYTF

j_call: TRBJ1-2
cdr3_length: 14
clone_size: -
v_call: TRBV3-1/TRBV3-2
d_call: -
cdr3_nt: TGTGCCAGCAGCCAAGATCAGAGACTCTATGGCTACACCTTC
cdr3_aa: CASSQDQRLYGYTF

j_call: TRBJ2-2
cdr3_length: 20
clone_size: -
v_call: TRBV4-3
d_call: TRBD2
cdr3_nt: TGCGCCAGCAGCCAAGATACCCCGGCTAGCGGAGCCCTTTGGGGCGGGGAGCTGTTTTTT
cdr3_aa: CASSQDTPASGALWGGELFF

j_call: TRBJ2-3
cdr3_length: 15
clone_size: -
v_call: TRBV4-1
d_call: -
cdr3_nt: TGCGCCAGCAGCCTTTCGGTCGCTAGCACAGATACGCAGTATTTT
cdr3_aa: CASSLSVASTDTQYF